The 4 T cell receptor beta chains listed next were all sequenced from one sample in a study of T-cell memory formation after mild COVID-19. TCRdb used MiXCR to reprocess the 5' RACE reads, holding one entry per CDR3 protein. The sample consists of roughly 160,000 distinct CDR3 sequences, 10% to 15% of them appearing once. Specimen: PBMCs or a T cell subset sorted from them (not recorded which). These receptors all stem from a man between 18 and 35 years old who had mild COVID-19 (a few samples of this study predate the infection). Cell type and time point are not known.

CDR3 DNA sequence: TGTGCCAGCAGTTCAAGTCCCGGGACAGGGAGGGATGGCTACACCTTC. Protein sequence: CASSSSPGTGRDGYTF. The gene calls are TRBV28 and TRBJ1-2; 9 bases align to TRBD1. The V gene's germline CDR1 is MDHEN and CDR2 SYDVKM. Trimming removed 4 bases from V and 6 bases from J; junction bases left unmatched: 12. The CDR3 totals 16 residues.

This clonotype was counted only a few times. This chain links TRBV20-1 with TRBJ2-1; 8 bases are shared with TRBD2. The J segment lost 0 bases and the V segment lost 4 bases, leaving 2 bases of the junction unmatched. This CDR3 is built from 14 residues. Germline V lookup: CDR1 DFQATT, CDR2 SNEGSKA (reference sequence). The CDR3 DNA sequence: TGCAGTGCTACGGGGGGGAGCTCCTACAATGAGCAGTTCTTC. It is translated as CSATGGSSYNEQFF.

V and J are TRBV12-3 or TRBV12-4 and TRBJ2-1; D could derive from TRBD1 or TRBD2 (5 bases each). V dropped 6 bases and J dropped 5 bases, with 11 bases sitting between them. The CDR3 has 13 amino acids. CDR3 bases: TGTGCCAGCAGGATGGGACGGGACAATGAGCAGTTCTTC. This sequence encodes CASRMGRDNEQFF.

The chain recombines TRBV15 with TRBJ2-3, with a possible D match to TRBD1 (5 bases). This CDR3 has 12 amino acids. The V end was cut by 1 base, the J end by 11 bases, with 10 bases between. Germline CDR1 and CDR2: LNHNV and YYDKDF (reference sequence). CDR3 loop: CATSRVEGQQYF. DNA for the CDR3: TGTGCCACCAGCAGAGTGGAAGGACAGCAGTATTTT.